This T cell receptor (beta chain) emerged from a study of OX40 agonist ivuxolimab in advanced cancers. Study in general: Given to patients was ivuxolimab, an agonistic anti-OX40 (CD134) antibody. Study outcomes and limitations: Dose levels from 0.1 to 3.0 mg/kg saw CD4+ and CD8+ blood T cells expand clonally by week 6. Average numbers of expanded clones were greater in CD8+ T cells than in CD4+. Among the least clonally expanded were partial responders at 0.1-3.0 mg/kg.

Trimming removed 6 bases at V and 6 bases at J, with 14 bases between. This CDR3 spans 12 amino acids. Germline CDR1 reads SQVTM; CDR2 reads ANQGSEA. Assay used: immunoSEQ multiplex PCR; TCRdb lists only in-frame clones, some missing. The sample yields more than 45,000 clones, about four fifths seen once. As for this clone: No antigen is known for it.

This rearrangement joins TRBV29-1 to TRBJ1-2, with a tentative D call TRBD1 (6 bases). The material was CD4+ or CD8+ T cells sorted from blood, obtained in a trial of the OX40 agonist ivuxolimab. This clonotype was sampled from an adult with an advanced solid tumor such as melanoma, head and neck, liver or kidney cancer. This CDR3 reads CSVVQGFDGYTF. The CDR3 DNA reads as TGCAGCGTAGTCCAGGGGTTTGATGGCTACACCTTC.